This record concerns one TCR beta chain sequence. These data originate in a study of blood T cell repertoires in COVID-19. V was shortened by 5 bases and J by 3 bases, with 23 bases between the two germline ends. In germline, CDR1 is MDHEN, CDR2 SYDVKM. CDR3 length: 17 residues. Original processing notes: Cell counts per sample came from amplifying reference gene primers. The assay was immunoSEQ multiplex PCR, and TCRdb's table has in-frame clones only and misses some. D and trimming come from the DNA, and the V and J calls and clone size come from that table. The sample lists 390,000 or so clones; 90% were seen once.

The genes are TRBV28 and TRBJ2-7; perhaps TRBD1 as D (5 bases). This receptor was taken from a young man with active or convalescent COVID-19. The source material was peripheral blood. For the CDR3, the DNA is TGTGCCAGCAGTACCCTATCACAGGTCATCCAGGTCTACGAGCAGTACTTC. Amino acid sequence: CASSTLSQVIQVYEQYF.